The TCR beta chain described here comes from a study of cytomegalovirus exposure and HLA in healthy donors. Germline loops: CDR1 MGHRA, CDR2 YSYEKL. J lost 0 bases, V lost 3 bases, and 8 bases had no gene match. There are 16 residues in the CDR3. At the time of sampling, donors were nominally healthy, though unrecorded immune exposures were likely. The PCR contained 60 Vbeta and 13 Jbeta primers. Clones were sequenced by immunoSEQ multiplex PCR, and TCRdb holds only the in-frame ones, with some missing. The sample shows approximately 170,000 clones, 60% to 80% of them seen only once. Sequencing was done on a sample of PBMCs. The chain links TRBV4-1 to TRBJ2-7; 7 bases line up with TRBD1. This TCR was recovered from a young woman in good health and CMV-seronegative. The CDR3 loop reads CASSQGQSRPSYEQYF. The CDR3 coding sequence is TGCGCCAGCAGCCAGGGACAGTCGAGACCCTCCTACGAGCAGTACTTC.